This TCR beta chain was profiled in a study of identical twins. Regarding the study as a whole: Models predicted too little out-of-frame TCR alpha sharing in monozygotic twins. Out-of-frame alpha sequences common to twins were enriched for low generation probability. Where beta out-of-frame sequences were concerned, excess twin sharing was weaker.

This clonotype has ten or more counts. Antigen unknown. TCRdb analysed the 5' RACE reads with MiXCR anew, one entry per CDR3 protein. The sample holds 280,000 or so distinct CDR3 sequences, around 8.8% seen once. A further study also used this sample, focusing on yellow fever vaccine responses in identical twins.

The receptor's source is a woman under 30 in good health. Specimen: memory (CD45RO+) T cells sorted from blood.

For the CDR3, the DNA is TGTGCCAGCAGCGTAGTCGGGAGGGATTACAATGAGCAGTTCTTC. As protein: CASSVVGRDYNEQFF. This chain uses TRBV9 with TRBJ2-1; 8 positions match TRBD2. The CDR3 extends over 15 amino acids. Germline V gene data show CDR1 as SGDLS and CDR2 as YYNGEE. The trim removed 0 bases at V and 4 bases at J, leaving 3 bases unmatched. Filled out from reference TRBV9 and TRBJ2-1, the complete variable domain reads DSGVTQTPKHLITATGQRVTLRCSPRSGDLSVYWYQQSLDQGLQFLIQYYNGEERAKGNILERFSAQQFPDLHSELNLSSLELGDSALYFCASSVVGRDYNEQFFGPGTRLTVL.